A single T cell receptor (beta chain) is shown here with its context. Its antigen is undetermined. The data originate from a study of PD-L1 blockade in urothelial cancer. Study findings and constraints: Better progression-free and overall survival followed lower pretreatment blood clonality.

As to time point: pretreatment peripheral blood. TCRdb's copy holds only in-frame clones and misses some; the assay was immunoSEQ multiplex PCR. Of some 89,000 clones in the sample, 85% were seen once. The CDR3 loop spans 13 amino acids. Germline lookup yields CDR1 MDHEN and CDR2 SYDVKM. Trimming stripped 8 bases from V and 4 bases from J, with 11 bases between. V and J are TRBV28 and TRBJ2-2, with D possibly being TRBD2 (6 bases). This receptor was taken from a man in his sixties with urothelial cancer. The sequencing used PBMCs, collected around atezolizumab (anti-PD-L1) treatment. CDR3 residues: CASLSGGTGELFF. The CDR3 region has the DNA TGTGCCAGCCTTAGCGGAGGCACCGGGGAGCTGTTTTTT.